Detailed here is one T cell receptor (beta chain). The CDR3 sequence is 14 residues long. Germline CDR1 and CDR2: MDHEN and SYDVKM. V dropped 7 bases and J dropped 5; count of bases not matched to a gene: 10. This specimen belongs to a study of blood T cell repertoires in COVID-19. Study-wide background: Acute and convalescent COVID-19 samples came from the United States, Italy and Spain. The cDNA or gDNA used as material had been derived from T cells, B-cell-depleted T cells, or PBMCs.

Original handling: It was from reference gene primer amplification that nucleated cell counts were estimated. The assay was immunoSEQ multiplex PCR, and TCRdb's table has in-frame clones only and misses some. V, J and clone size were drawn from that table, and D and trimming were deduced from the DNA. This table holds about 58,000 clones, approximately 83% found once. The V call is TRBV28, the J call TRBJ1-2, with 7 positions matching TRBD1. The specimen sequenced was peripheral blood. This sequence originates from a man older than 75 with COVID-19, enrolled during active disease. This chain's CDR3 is CASTGTAQPYGYTF. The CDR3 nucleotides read TGTGCCAGCACTGGGACAGCCCAACCATATGGCTACACCTTC.